This T cell receptor beta chain was documented in a study of neurological immune-mediated disorders (dated by TCRdb to about 2019). Regarding the research as a whole: Among the approximately 35 multiple sclerosis patients, approximately 30 had relapsing-remitting MS and 3 had secondary progressive MS. Longitudinal samples, technical triplicates and paired sorted CD4+ and CD8+ T-cell subsets, alongside PBMC samples, were included among the approximately 110 TCR-beta libraries. Peripheral blood TCR-beta repertoires from patients with HTLV-I-associated myelopathy (HAM/TSP), patients with multiple sclerosis, and healthy controls were compared in the study using UMI-based sequencing. Of the approximately 68 subjects in the cohort, about 15 were HAM/TSP patients, about 35 were multiple sclerosis patients, and approximately 20 were healthy controls.

For unsorted PBMC libraries, 2 million PBMCs were used after storage in RNAlater at -80 degrees C until RNA extraction. Multiple sclerosis patients were enrolled in a US clinical protocol under which disease progression was evaluated by magnetic resonance imaging. Peripheral blood underwent Ficoll-Hypaque density gradient centrifugation to isolate PBMCs, which were then cryopreserved in liquid nitrogen. CDR1 and CDR2 are read off the germline V gene as MDHEN and SYDVKM. The cysteine opens and the phenylalanine closes a CDR3 of 14 amino acids. The DNA shown is the 42-base CDR3, in frame from base 1. V is clipped by 2 bases and J by 1 base, and the sequence between their germline boundaries is 8 bases long. Paper-wide results and their limitations: Expanded clones from different subjects shared no identical CDR3 amino acid sequences, which suggests that TCR-beta repertoires were private in all groups. Repertoires from 18 of 34 MS patients were grouped by phylogenetic analysis into a cluster of related CDR3 sequences, suggesting a possible repertoire-level signature. TCR clonal expansion was greatest in HAM/TSP patients and smallest in MS patients, who ranked below even healthy controls. No association of the MS cluster with clinical or MRI features was observed, and the need for larger cohorts was stated by the authors.

This clonotype was counted a few times. Its antigen remains unidentified. Base qualities are missing; no much larger clone stands one base away. To synthesize cDNA, template-switch 5'RACE was performed with a primer carrying a 10-nucleotide random unique molecular identifier so that each TCR transcript was tagged. Over 180 million TCR-beta sequences, covering 15-18 subjects, were produced in each sequencing run. The RNeasy kit was used for extraction of total RNA. The KAPA Real-time Library Amplification kit was used to amplify TCR-beta VDJ regions with primers for the TCR constant region and the 5'RACE anchor. A first PCR added sample indexes and Illumina adaptors, after which a second PCR increased the library yield. After Ampure bead purification, the roughly 650 bp TCR product was size-selected on a 2% E-gel SizeSelection system. Library quality was checked on a Bioanalyzer, concentration was measured with Qubit, and libraries were quantified with the Kapa Library Quantification kit before pooling. Libraries were sequenced paired-end 2 x 150 bp on an Illumina HiSeq 2500. To increase sequence diversity, about 23-30% phiX was spiked into each library pool. Turning to the authors' computational methods: The quality-filtered reads were processed with the UMI-based MiGEC pipeline, whose error correction step removed more than 85% of the raw TCR sequences. IMGT germline references were used for alignment of VDJ genes, and clonotypes were defined by a unique CDR3 amino acid sequence together with V-J genes. Clonal expansion, Shannon diversity, and CDR3 relatedness (CalcPairwiseDistances, ClusterSamples) were evaluated with VDJtools, and phylogenetic trees were built with CLCbio workbench. Expanded clones were defined as having at least 8 unique UMIs, based on coefficient-of-variation modelling across technical triplicates. The public reads were quality trimmed at Q25 with fastp and then assembled into clones with MiXCR by TCRdb, keeping productive beta chains. Every distinct CDR3 protein forms one entry, paired with its most common genes and DNA. None of the V and J calls come from the authors' own analysis; TCRdb made them. The sample data list some 78,000 distinct CDR3 sequences, and about 5% of these were observed just once. 2% to 2.5% of the sample belongs to the ten largest clones.

The chain is encoded by TRBV28 joined to TRBJ1-1, and perhaps TRBD1 as D gene, on 5 matching bases. The sequence derives from a woman aged 25 to 39 with multiple sclerosis. Sequenced sample: PBMCs. The CDR3 sequence is CASSLIGGNTEAFF. The DNA sequence reads TGTGCCAGCAGTTTAATCGGGGGGAACACTGAAGCTTTCTTT.